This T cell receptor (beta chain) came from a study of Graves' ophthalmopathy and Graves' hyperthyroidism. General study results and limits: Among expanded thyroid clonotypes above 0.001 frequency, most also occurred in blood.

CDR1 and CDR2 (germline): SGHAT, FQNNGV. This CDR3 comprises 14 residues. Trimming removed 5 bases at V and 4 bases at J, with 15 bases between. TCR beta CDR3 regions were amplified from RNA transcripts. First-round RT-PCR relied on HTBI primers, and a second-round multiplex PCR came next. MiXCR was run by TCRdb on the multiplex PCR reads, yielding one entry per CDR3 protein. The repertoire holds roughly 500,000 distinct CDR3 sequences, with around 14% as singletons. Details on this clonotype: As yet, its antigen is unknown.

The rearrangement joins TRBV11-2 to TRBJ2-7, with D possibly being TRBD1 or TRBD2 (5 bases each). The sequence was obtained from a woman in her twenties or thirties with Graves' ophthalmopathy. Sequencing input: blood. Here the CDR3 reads CASSHGHGTYEQYF. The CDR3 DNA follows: TGTGCCAGCAGCCACGGACATGGGACGTACGAGCAGTACTTC.